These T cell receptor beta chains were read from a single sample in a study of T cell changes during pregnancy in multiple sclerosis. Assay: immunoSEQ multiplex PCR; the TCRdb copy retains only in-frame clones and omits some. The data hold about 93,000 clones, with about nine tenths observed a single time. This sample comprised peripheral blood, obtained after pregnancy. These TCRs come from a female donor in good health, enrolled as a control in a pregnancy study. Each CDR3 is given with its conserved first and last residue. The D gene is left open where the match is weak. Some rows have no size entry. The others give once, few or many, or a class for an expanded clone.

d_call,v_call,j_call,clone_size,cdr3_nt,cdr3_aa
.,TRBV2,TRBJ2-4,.,TGTGCCAGCAGAGACTATAACAGGGGCGGGGTAAACATTCAGTACTTC,CASRDYNRGGVNIQYF
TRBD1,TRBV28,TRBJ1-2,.,TGTGCCAGCACCATGACAGGGGGCGGCGGCTACACCTTC,CASTMTGGGGYTF
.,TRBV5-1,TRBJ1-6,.,TGCGCCAGCAGACAGGGCGACAGTGCTTATAATTCACCCCTCCACTTT,CASRQGDSAYNSPLHF
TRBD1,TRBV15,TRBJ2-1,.,TGTGCCACCAGCATCTCTCCGGGACAGGCAAACAATGAGCAGTTCTTC,CATSISPGQANNEQFF
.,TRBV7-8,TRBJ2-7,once,TGTGCCAGCAGCCCACTCCCACCGAGCTCCTACGAGCAGTACTTC,CASSPLPPSSYEQYF
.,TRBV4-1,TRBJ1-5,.,TGCGCCAGCAGCCAAGACATTAGCCGGGAGTATAGCAATCAGCCCCAGCATTTT,CASSQDISREYSNQPQHF
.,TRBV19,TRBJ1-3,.,TGTGCCAGTAGAATGGGCAGCCTGCTCTCTGGAAACACCATATATTTT,CASRMGSLLSGNTIYF
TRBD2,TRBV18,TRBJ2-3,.,TGTGCCAGCTCACCACTAGCGGGGCAGGGGACAGATACGCAGTATTTT,CASSPLAGQGTDTQYF
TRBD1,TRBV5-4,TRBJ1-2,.,TGTGCCAGCAGCTCGAGGAGGGACAGGGTCCCAAATGGCTACACCTTC,CASSSRRDRVPNGYTF
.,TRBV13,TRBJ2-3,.,TGTGCCAGCAGCCCCATCGGGGTCACAGATACGCAGTATTTT,CASSPIGVTDTQYF
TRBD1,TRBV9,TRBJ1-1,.,TGTGCCAGCAGCGCCCAGACAGGGGGCACTGAAGCTTTCTTT,CASSAQTGGTEAFF
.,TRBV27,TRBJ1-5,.,TGTGCCAGCAGTAGCCGGGAGGGGAATCAGCCCCAGCATTTT,CASSSREGNQPQHF
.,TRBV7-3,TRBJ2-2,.,TGTGCCAGCAGCTTTCAGGGGGGGAACACCGGGGAGCTGTTTTTT,CASSFQGGNTGELFF
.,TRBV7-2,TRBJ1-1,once,TGTGCCAGCAGTCAACCGCCAGACACTGAAGCTTTCTTT,CASSQPPDTEAFF
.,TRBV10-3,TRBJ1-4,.,TGTGCCATCAGTGATCACTCGACAGATGTTAGGGGAAAACTGTTTTTT,CAISDHSTDVRGKLFF
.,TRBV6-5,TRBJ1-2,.,TGTGCCAGCAGTCAACAGGATAACTATGGCTACACCTTC,CASSQQDNYGYTF
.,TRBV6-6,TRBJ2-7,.,TGTGCCAGCAGTTACCGGGACACGGGATCCTACGAGCAGTACTTC,CASSYRDTGSYEQYF
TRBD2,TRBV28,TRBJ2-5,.,TGTGCCAGCAGTTTACCCGGGGCTAGCGGGGGGAGAGAGACCCAGTACTTC,CASSLPGASGGRETQYF
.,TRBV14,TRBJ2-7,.,TGTGCCAGCAGCCAAGCCGGGGGACTCGGGGCCTACGAGCAGTACTTC,CASSQAGGLGAYEQYF
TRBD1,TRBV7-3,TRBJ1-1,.,TGTGCCAGCAGCCCATGGACAGGGGGGAACACTGAAGCTTTCTTT,CASSPWTGGNTEAFF
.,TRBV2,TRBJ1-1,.,TGTGCCAGCATACGGGGGACTGAAGCTTTCTTT,CASIRGTEAFF
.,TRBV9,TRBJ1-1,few,TGTGCCAGCAGCGTCGCAGAGCGGAACACTGAAGCTTTCTTT,CASSVAERNTEAFF
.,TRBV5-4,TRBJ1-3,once,TGTGCCAGCAGCCCTGCAGGGGGAAACACCATATATTTT,CASSPAGGNTIYF
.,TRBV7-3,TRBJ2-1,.,TGTGCCAGCAGGACCGGGACTGACCATGAGCAGTTCTTC,CASRTGTDHEQFF
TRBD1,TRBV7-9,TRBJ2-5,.,TGTGCCAGCAGCTCTACAGGGGGAGTCCAAGAAGAGACCCAGTACTTC,CASSSTGGVQEETQYF
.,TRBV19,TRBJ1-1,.,TGTGCCAGTACCGCAGGGGTGCGGACTGAAGCTTTCTTT,CASTAGVRTEAFF
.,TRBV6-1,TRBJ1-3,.,TGTGCCAGCACGGGGGACTTAGGAAACACCATATATTTT,CASTGDLGNTIYF
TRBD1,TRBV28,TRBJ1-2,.,TGTGCCAGCAGTTTAAGGGACAGGATGGGGTATGGCTACACCTTC,CASSLRDRMGYGYTF
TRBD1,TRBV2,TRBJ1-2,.,TGTGCCAGCAGTGAGGAACAGGGGGCGCGTGGCTACACCTTC,CASSEEQGARGYTF
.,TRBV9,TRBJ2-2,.,TGTGCCAGCAGCGTAGTGGGGGGAGGCGGGGAGCTGTTTTTT,CASSVVGGGGELFF
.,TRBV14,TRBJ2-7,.,TGTGCCAGCAGCCTCTGGGGGGGCGGCGAGCAGTACTTC,CASSLWGGGEQYF
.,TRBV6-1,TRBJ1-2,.,TGTGCCAGGGCGGATCCGCTTGGCTATGGCTACACCTTC,CARADPLGYGYTF
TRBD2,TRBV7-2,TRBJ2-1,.,TGTGCCAGCAGCCCGGGAGGTCTGGGGACTAGCGGGGGGAGTGAGCAGTTCTTC,CASSPGGLGTSGGSEQFF
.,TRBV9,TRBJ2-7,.,TGTGCCAGCAGCCCCTCGGGCTCCTACGAGCAGTACTTC,CASSPSGSYEQYF
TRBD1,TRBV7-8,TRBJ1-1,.,TGTGCCAGCAGCTTAGAGGCCGGGACAGTGACGAACACTGAAGCTTTCTTT,CASSLEAGTVTNTEAFF
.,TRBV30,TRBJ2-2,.,TGTGCCTCGAGGGGCCAGTGGGCCGGGGAGCTGTTTTTT,CASRGQWAGELFF
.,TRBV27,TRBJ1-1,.,TGTGCCAGCAGTTTAAGCGCAGCCCATAACACCGAAGCTTTCTTT,CASSLSAAHNTEAFF
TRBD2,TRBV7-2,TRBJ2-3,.,TGTGCCAGCAGCTTAGTGAGCGGGGGGTTAACAGATACGCAGTATTTT,CASSLVSGGLTDTQYF
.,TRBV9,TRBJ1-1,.,TGTGCCAGCAGCGTAGGCGATTTCGGAGGAGCTGAAGCTTTCTTT,CASSVGDFGGAEAFF
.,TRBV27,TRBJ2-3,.,TGTGCCAGCCTCCCCCGCGGGTTAGATCCCGATACGCAGTATTTT,CASLPRGLDPDTQYF
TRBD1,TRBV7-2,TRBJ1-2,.,TGTGCCAGCAGCCCAGAGACAGGGAGAGGCTACACCTTC,CASSPETGRGYTF
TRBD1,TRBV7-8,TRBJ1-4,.,TGTGCCAGCAGCTCCCTGGGCAGGGGGGAAGAAAAACTGTTTTTT,CASSSLGRGEEKLFF
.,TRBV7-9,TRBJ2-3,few,TGTGCCAGCAGCCATTGGGCCCGGCCGACAGATACGCAGTATTTT,CASSHWARPTDTQYF
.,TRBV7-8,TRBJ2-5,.,TGTGCCAGCAGCTCTAGTATAGAGACCCAGTACTTC,CASSSSIETQYF
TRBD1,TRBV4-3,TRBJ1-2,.,TGCGCCAGCAGCGGGACAGGGGTAGCCTATGGCTACACCTTC,CASSGTGVAYGYTF
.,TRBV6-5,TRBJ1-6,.,TGTGCCAGCAGTTACCAACCAGGGGATAATTCACCCCTCCACTTT,CASSYQPGDNSPLHF
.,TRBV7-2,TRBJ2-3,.,TGTGCCAGCAGCTTAGCGGGGGCGAGCACAGATACGCAGTATTTT,CASSLAGASTDTQYF